This T cell receptor beta chain was captured in a study of shared clonotypes between healthy human individuals. V shed 3 bases and J 8 bases; nucleotides not matched to a gene: 6. The CDR3 length is 14 residues. Per germline, CDR1 ENHRY and CDR2 SYGVKD. This table comes from immunoSEQ multiplex PCR, and its TCRdb copy is limited to in-frame clones, with some not included. The sample carries about 1 million clones, 75% recorded once. Material for sequencing was memory CD4+ T cells sorted from blood. Subset meaning: CD45RA-negative fraction. The chain combines TRBV10-3 with TRBJ1-2, with 10 bases matching TRBD1. The receptor was derived from a man between 18 and 35 years old in good health. The CDR3 DNA reads TGTGCCATCAGTGATTGGGGACAGGGGAGCGGCTACACCTTC. Protein: CAISDWGQGSGYTF.